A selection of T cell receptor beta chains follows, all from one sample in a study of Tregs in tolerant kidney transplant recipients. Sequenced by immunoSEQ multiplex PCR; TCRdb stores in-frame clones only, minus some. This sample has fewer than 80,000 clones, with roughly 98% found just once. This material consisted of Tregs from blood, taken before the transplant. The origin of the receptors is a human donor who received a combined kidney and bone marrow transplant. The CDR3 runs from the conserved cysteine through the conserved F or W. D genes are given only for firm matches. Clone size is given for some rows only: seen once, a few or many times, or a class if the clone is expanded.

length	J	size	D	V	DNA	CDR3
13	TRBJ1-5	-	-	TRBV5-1	TGCGCCAGCAGCTTGGACAGTCATCAGCCCCAGCATTTT	CASSLDSHQPQHF
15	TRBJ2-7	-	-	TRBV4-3	TGCGCCAGCAGCCCCCATCGGGCGGGTCCCTACGAGCAGTACTTC	CASSPHRAGPYEQYF
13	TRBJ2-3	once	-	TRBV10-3	TGTGCCATCGGAGGACTCAGCACAGATACGCAGTATTTT	CAIGGLSTDTQYF
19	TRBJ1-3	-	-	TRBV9	TGTGCCAGCAGCTCTGGCCATATACCCCCTAGCCGTTCTGGAAACACCATATATTTT	CASSSGHIPPSRSGNTIYF
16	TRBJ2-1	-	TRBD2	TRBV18	TGTGCCAGCTCACCAGCGGGGCCAGCGGGAGCAGGTGAGCAGTTCTTC	CASSPAGPAGAGEQFF
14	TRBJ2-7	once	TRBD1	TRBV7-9	TGTGCCAGCAGTCACGACAGGGGGCTTGTCGAGCAGTACTTC	CASSHDRGLVEQYF
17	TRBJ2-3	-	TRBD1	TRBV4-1	TGCGCCAGCAGCCACAAACAGGGGGCAGAGGGCACAGATACGCAGTATTTT	CASSHKQGAEGTDTQYF
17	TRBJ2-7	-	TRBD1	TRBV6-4	TGTGCCAGCAGTGACTGGACAGGGATTACTGGGGCCTACGAGCAGTACTTC	CASSDWTGITGAYEQYF
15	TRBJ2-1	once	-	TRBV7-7	TGTGCCAGCAGCCGGGACGGAGGGTCCTACAATGAGCAGTTCTTC	CASSRDGGSYNEQFF
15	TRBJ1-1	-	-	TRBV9	TGTGCCAGCAGCGCCCACGGGGGAGGAGAGACTGAAGCTTTCTTT	CASSAHGGGETEAFF
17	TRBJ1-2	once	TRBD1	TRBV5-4	TGTGCCAGCAGCCAAGGGGGACAGGGAGGGACTAACTATGGCTACACCTTC	CASSQGGQGGTNYGYTF
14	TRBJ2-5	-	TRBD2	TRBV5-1	TGCGCCAGCAGCATCGGACTAGCGGGGGAGACCCAGTACTTC	CASSIGLAGETQYF
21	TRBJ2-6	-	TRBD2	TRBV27	TGTGCCAGCAGTCTATATGGAGCTGGACTAGCGGTGAGCTCTGGGGCCAACGTCCTGACTTTC	CASSLYGAGLAVSSGANVLTF
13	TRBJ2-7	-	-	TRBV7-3	TGTGCCAGCAGCTTTGGCAGGGCCTACGAGCAGTACTTC	CASSFGRAYEQYF
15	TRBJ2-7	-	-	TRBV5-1	TGCGCCAGCAGCTTGGCGATGGAGGCCACCTACGAGCAGTACTTC	CASSLAMEATYEQYF
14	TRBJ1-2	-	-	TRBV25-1	TGTGCCAGCAAGCCACGACAGGTTTTGAGTGGCTACACCTTC	CASKPRQVLSGYTF
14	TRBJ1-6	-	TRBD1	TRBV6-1	TGTGCCAGCACCCGGACAGGGAATAATTCACCCCTCCACTTT	CASTRTGNNSPLHF
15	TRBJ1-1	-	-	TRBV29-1	TGCAGCGTCGCCGGGGGTTGGGGGATGAACACTGAAGCTTTCTTT	CSVAGGWGMNTEAFF
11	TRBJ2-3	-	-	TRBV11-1	TGTGCCAGCAGCTTAGGGCAGACGCAGTATTTT	CASSLGQTQYF
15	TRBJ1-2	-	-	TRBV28	TGTGCCAGCAGGTCCCGAGCGGGCAGGTACTATGGCTACACCTTC	CASRSRAGRYYGYTF
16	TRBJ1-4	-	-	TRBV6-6	TGTGCCAGCAGATACTCTCAGGACAGCTTTAATGAAAAACTGTTTTTT	CASRYSQDSFNEKLFF
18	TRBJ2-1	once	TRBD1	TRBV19	TGTGCCAGTAGTATGGGGACAGAACTAAAGTTCCCCTACAATGAGCAGTTCTTC	CASSMGTELKFPYNEQFF
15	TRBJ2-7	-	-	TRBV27	TGTGCCAGCAGTTTATTGGGGGGGCCGGGTCGCGAGCAGTACTTC	CASSLLGGPGREQYF
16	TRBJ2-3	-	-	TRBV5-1	TGCGCCAGCAGCTTGGTCGTGGGGCGCCCCACAGATACGCAGTATTTT	CASSLVVGRPTDTQYF
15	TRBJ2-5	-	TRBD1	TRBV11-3	TGTGCCAGCAGCTTAGACCGACAGGGGTTTGAGACCCAGTACTTC	CASSLDRQGFETQYF
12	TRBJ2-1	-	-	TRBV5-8	TGTGCCAGCAGCTTTCCCCGTATTGAGCAGTTCTTC	CASSFPRIEQFF